This T cell receptor (beta chain) is from a study of shared clonotypes between healthy human individuals. Study information: Each donor contributed plates that comprised three CD4 naive, three CD4 memory, two CD8 naive and one CD8 memory.

The method was immunoSEQ multiplex PCR; TCRdb's version includes in-frame clones alone and lacks a portion of them. The sample carries some 1.5 million clones, about 96% recorded once. Every contributor of samples was a Caucasian grown-up residing in Nashville, Tennessee. Trimming at V came to 6 bases and at J to 1 base, leaving 17 bases not matched to a gene. The CDR3 runs 19 residues. Germline V CDR1 and CDR2: LGHNA, YNFKEQ. The V and J genes are TRBV4-2 and TRBJ2-3; 9 bases match TRBD2. Sequencing used naive CD4+ T cells sorted from blood. Subset described: CD45RA+ positively selected. The receptor's source is a man aged 30 to 45 in good health. This CDR3 is CASRHRLLSGSSGTDTQYF. The CDR3 region has the DNA TGTGCCAGCAGACACAGGTTACTTAGCGGGAGTTCGGGCACAGATACGCAGTATTTT.